This T cell receptor gamma chain was captured in a study of Vδ1+ human thymocytes listed by TCRdb under 2018. At the level of the whole study: The study characterised mRNA-level TRG and TRD CDR3 repertoires of highly purified Vdelta1+ thymocytes from young children as a data resource. The multiplex-based CDR3 amplicon strategy had previously been validated against 5'RACE-based CDR3 amplicon generation methods.

The study at large found these results: The authors advised highly purified populations and single-cell validation, since unexpected Vdelta2 sequences could cause misinterpretation of bulk repertoire data. Even though sort purity was high, about 19% of thymic TRD sequences were Vdelta2 (and few were Vdelta3), which was not the case for the peripheral blood Vdelta1+ controls. In contrast to oligoclonal peripheral blood repertoires, thymic TRG and TRD repertoires appeared to be highly polyclonal with Gaussian CDR3 length distributions. Many TRG clonotypes were shared between donors (up to about 7x10^3), whereas TRD repertoires were essentially private (max about 120 shared). Because no clustering by age or sex was seen, donors were not stratified by age or sex in the analyses.

From cysteine to phenylalanine, the CDR3 is 18 amino acids long. Here the CDR3 DNA is all that survives: 54 bases in frame from base 1. Relative to germline, V is missing 1 base and J is missing 9 bases, with 24 bases of the junction outside any gene match. CDR1 GITISATS and CDR2 ISYDGTV were looked up in the germline V gene (reference sequence). A note on this clone: Its antigen is currently not known. Base qualities were left out, and no much larger clone turns up one base away.

Thymic samples were depleted of alphabeta T cells, then CD3+ TCRVdelta1+ TCRVdelta2- thymocytes were FACS-sorted. The purity of the sorted Vdelta1+ thymocytes was between roughly 98% and 99.6%. Thymic specimens were obtained from several paediatric patients, aged from about 5 days to 16 months, who were undergoing corrective cardiac surgery. The thymic tissue was dispersed, and mononuclear cells were isolated using a Histopaque-1077 density gradient. For staining, the antibodies used were anti-TCRVdelta1 clone TS8.2, anti-TCRVdelta2 clone B6, anti-CD3 clone HIT3a and anti-TCRalphabeta clone IP26. RNA extraction was performed with the RNeasy mini kit, and reverse transcription was done with Superscript III. Multiplex PCR was used to generate CDR3 amplicons, with pooled V-gene forward primers and a constant-region reverse primer carrying Illumina adaptor overhangs. After gel purification, the amplicons were indexed with Nextera index primers during about 8 additional PCR cycles and then purified using AMPure XP beads. Libraries were sequenced on an Illumina MiSeq with paired-end 250 bp reads, dual indexing and roughly 20% PhiX spike-in. In the original analysis: Reads were quality checked with FastQC, and TRG read pairs were merged with ea-utils fastq-join. Annotation of sequences was performed with IMGT/HighV-QUEST, only productive sequences with unambiguous V-gene assignment were retained, and clonotypes were defined by identical CDR3 sequence. VDJtools 1.1.1, tcR 2.2.3, Treemap and vegan Shannon diversity in R 3.4.4 were used for downstream analysis. TCRdb called clones afresh from the public reads with CATT; identical DNA rows were later merged. The V and J calls shown here were made by TCRdb, not taken from the authors' results. In this sample the table shows 6,500 to 10,000 gamma-chain clones, 56% of which occur a single time. Approximately 1.5% of the sample is taken by the ten largest.

The sample was Vdelta1+ gamma-delta thymocytes from the thymus. Per the publication, the cell subset or site label means: FACS-sorted CD3+ TCRalphabeta- TCRVdelta1+ TCRVdelta2- thymocytes. The sequence derives from a girl under three years old who had congenital heart surgery. The rearranged chain carries TRGV9 and TRGJ1 or TRGJ2. TCRdb offers no J gene call, so here the DNA was matched to germline to obtain one. The sequenced DNA is TGTGCCTTGTGGGAGGTACCATTGGGAACCGGGAACCAAGCTAAGAAACTCTTT. This is translated as CALWEVPLGTGNQAKKLF.